This record covers a single TCR beta chain. This clonotype was counted ten times or more. Its antigen is unknown. Base qualities are not at hand, and no much larger clone is one base apart. These data come from a study of T-cell reconstitution after alpha-beta-depleted transplantation in children (dated by TCRdb to 2016 to 2017). The study in broad terms: Using TCR repertoire profiling, the study followed T-cell immune reconstitution in a quantitative way in children after TCRalphabeta/CD19-depleted allogeneic hematopoietic cell transplantation.

The germline ends are 10 bases apart after V is trimmed by 0 bases and J by 0 bases. From the germline V gene, CDR1 is LGHNA and CDR2 is YNFKEQ. The CDR3, from cysteine to phenylalanine, totals 16 residues. Only CDR3 DNA remains: 48 bases, in frame from the first base. The method was PCR. Instrument used: Illumina HiSeq 2500. To normalize quantification of the TCRbeta repertoire, the TCR libraries were built with molecular barcoding that relied on unique molecular identifiers. The public sequencing data were trimmed at Q25 with fastp and processed into clonotypes with MiXCR by TCRdb, which kept only in-frame beta chains. CDR3 protein sequences are deduplicated, and each keeps its most common genes and DNA. The sample data list more than 200,000 distinct CDR3 sequences, and more than 7.5% of these were observed just once. Of the sample, approximately 5% is held by the ten largest clones.

Sequencing used PBMCs from the stem cell graft donor, obtained from the stem cell graft. This TCR derives from a human donor who donated a stem cell graft to a child with SCID. The rearranged chain carries TRBV4-2 and TRBJ2-3, with the D gene not clear enough to name. The CDR3 is CASSQDKQYSTDTQYF. The nucleotide sequence reads TGTGCCAGCAGCCAAGATAAGCAATATAGCACAGATACGCAGTATTTT.